A single sample gave rise to the 5 T cell receptor beta chains below, sequenced in a study of blood T cells in healthy people across ages. Then a second PCR, running about 6 to 11 cycles, was carried out with a sample-barcoded 5' primer and a J-beta primer mix. TCRdb processed the 5' RACE reads anew with MiXCR; each CDR3 protein has one entry. Of roughly 550,000 distinct CDR3 sequences in the sample, about 25% were seen once. The data also belong to a second study, concerning T cells of mothers and their children.

Input material: blood. The receptors come from a boy younger than 18 in good health.

This clonotype was picked up a small number of times. This rearrangement joins TRBV4-2 to TRBJ2-7, with TRBD1 matching over 10 bases. V dropped 3 bases and J dropped 1; count of bases not matched to a gene: 3. This CDR3 is 15 amino acids long. Looked up from germline, CDR1 is LGHNA and CDR2 is YNFKEQ. The CDR3 loop is CASSHGTGASYEQYF. Here the CDR3 DNA reads TGTGCCAGCAGCCATGGGACAGGGGCATCCTACGAGCAGTACTTC.

V usage is TRBV5-6 and J usage is TRBJ1-5; D may be TRBD1 (5 bases). The CDR3 is 16 amino acids. V dropped 0 bases and J dropped 3 bases, with 13 bases sitting between them. Germline V gene sequence: CDR1 SGHDT, CDR2 YYEEEE. This CDR3 is CASSLVGGRDNQPQHF. The DNA for the CDR3 is TGTGCCAGCAGCTTGGTTGGGGGACGGGACAATCAGCCCCAGCATTTT.

In its sample, this clonotype was seen a few times. This chain connects TRBV20-1 to TRBJ2-7; 14 bases agree with TRBD2. The CDR3 has 18 amino acids. V lost 7 bases and J lost 3; bases outside the gene matches: 17. The germline gives CDR1 DFQATT, CDR2 SNEGSKA (reference sequence). CDR3 nucleotides: TGCAGTGAGGTTTCTGCCGGGACTAGCGGGAGTCTAGGCTACGAGCAGTACTTC. Translating gives CSEVSAGTSGSLGYEQYF.

The chain combines TRBV14 with TRBJ2-7, with D perhaps TRBD1 or TRBD2 (5 bases each). V dropped 4 bases and J dropped 2 bases, with 18 bases sitting between them. The length of the CDR3 is 16 residues. Germline lookup yields CDR1 SGHDN and CDR2 FVKESK. CDR3 protein: CASSRSSGTSTYEQYF. CDR3 nucleotides: TGTGCCAGCAGCCGGAGCTCCGGGACGAGTACCTACGAGCAGTACTTC.

This sequence joins TRBV5-1 and TRBJ2-6; D not resolved. With 0 bases removed from V and 3 bases from J, the gap between germline ends came to 7 bases. Looked up from germline, CDR1 is SGHRS and CDR2 is YFSETQ. The CDR3 loop spans 15 amino acids. The CDR3 nucleotides are TGCGCCAGCAGCTTGGTCACTTTTGGGGCCAACGTCCTGACTTTC. This encodes CASSLVTFGANVLTF.